This entry is about one T cell receptor beta chain. The sample originates from a study of blood T cell repertoires in COVID-19. Original methodology: Nucleated cell counts were estimated from reference gene primer amplification. The table came from immunoSEQ multiplex PCR; TCRdb's copy has only in-frame clones and leaves some out. V, J and clone size are those of that table, while D and trimming were read from the DNA. The sample holds roughly 150,000 clones; approximately 91% are singletons and the top ten take almost 5%. The germline V and J ends were trimmed by 6 bases and 0 bases, with 9 bases remaining between them. The CDR3 length is 14 residues. CDR1 SNHLY and CDR2 FYNNEI come from the germline V gene.

The source of this sequence is a man in his late teens or twenties with COVID-19, enrolled during active disease. The chain combines TRBV2 with TRBJ1-3; D is unclear. Sequenced material: peripheral blood. CDR3 sequence reads: CASRRENSGNTIYF. CDR3 coding DNA: TGTGCCAGCAGGAGGGAGAACTCTGGAAACACCATATATTTT.